Each of the 13 T cell receptor beta chains below was sequenced from the same sample in a study of CD8+ T cells in alopecia areata. Lesional scalp tissue (obtained by punch biopsy) and peripheral blood were collected from alopecia areata patients. cDNA serving as the sequencing template came from extracted, reverse transcribed RNA. Libraries were prepared by immunoSEQ multiplex PCR; TCRdb keeps only in-frame clonotypes and omits some of them. The sample consists of about 12,000 clones, roughly three fifths of them appearing once. Sequencing input: skin. The receptor set was obtained from a human donor with alopecia areata.

V gene TRBV12-5 combines with J gene TRBJ2-1; D is possibly TRBD2 (5 bases). CDR3 length: 15 residues. CDR1 is LGHNT, CDR2 FRNRAP, per germline. Trimming removed 2 bases from V and 4 bases from J, with 12 bases in between. The CDR3 DNA is TGTGCTAGTGGTTTGTGGGTGGGGAGTTACAATGAGCAGTTCTTC. This sequence encodes CASGLWVGSYNEQFF.

This clone was seen a handful of times. Written as DNA, the CDR3 is TGCGCCAGCAGCTTGATCCCAGATACGCAGTATTTT. It yields the protein CASSLIPDTQYF. The chain combines TRBV5-1 with TRBJ2-3; D ambiguous. With 1 base removed from V and 4 bases from J, the gap between germline ends came to 4 bases. This CDR3 has 12 residues. Germline V gene lookup returns CDR1 SGHRS and CDR2 YFSETQ.

V is TRBV19 and J is TRBJ2-7; tentatively, D is TRBD1 (6 bases). Trimming took off 9 bases at V and 1 base at J, with 13 bases between the two ends. Germline CDR1 and CDR2: LNHDA and SQIVND (reference sequence). There are 13 residues in the CDR3. The CDR3 is CASSEQGSYEQYF. The CDR3 DNA reads TGTGCCAGCAGTGAACAGGGTTCCTACGAGCAGTACTTC. Full variable domain (missing parts from reference TRBV19 and TRBJ2-7): DGGITQSPKYLFRKEGQNVTLSCEQNLNHDAMYWYRQDPGQGLRLIYYSQIVNDFQKGDIAEGYSVSREKKESFPLTVTSAQKNPTAFYLCASSEQGSYEQYFGPGTRLTVT.

The V gene is TRBV19, the J gene TRBJ1-1; a possible D gene is TRBD1 (5 bases). The CDR3 runs 13 residues. Germline assignment: CDR1 LNHDA and CDR2 SQIVND (reference sequence). Trimming removed 5 bases from V and 2 bases from J, with 9 bases in between. The CDR3 sequence is CASSLGPNTEAFF. The CDR3 region has the DNA TGTGCCAGTAGTCTGGGACCCAACACTGAAGCTTTCTTT. The entire variable domain, with the rest obtained from reference TRBV19 and TRBJ1-1, is as follows: DGGITQSPKYLFRKEGQNVTLSCEQNLNHDAMYWYRQDPGQGLRLIYYSQIVNDFQKGDIAEGYSVSREKKESFPLTVTSAQKNPTAFYLCASSLGPNTEAFFGQGTRLTVV.

This clone was picked up one time. The chain couples TRBV2 to TRBJ2-3; 11 bases map to TRBD2. Germline V gives CDR1 SNHLY, CDR2 FYNNEI. This CDR3 region has 16 residues. After removal of 7 bases from V and 6 bases from J, the junction contained 12 bases not matched to a gene. The CDR3: CASTLSVASGRDTQYF. DNA for the CDR3: TGTGCCAGCACCTTAAGCGTGGCTAGCGGGAGGGATACGCAGTATTTT. The full variable domain, its missing parts supplied by reference TRBV2 and TRBJ2-3, is EPEVTQTPSHQVTQMGQEVILRCVPISNHLYFYWYRQILGQKVEFLVSFYNNEISEKSEIFDDQFSVERPDGSNFTLKIRSTKLEDSAMYFCASTLSVASGRDTQYFGPGTRLTVL.

This clone was found a few times. The chain links TRBV5-1 to TRBJ2-2; TRBD2 might be the D (6 bases). Germline values: CDR1 SGHRS, CDR2 YFSETQ. The CDR3 is 16 residues long. V shed 3 bases and J shed 5 bases, with 17 bases lying between them. The CDR3 nucleotides read TGCGCCAGCAGCTCGCGGGGAGCGACGGTGACCGGGGAGCTGTTTTTT. It specifies CASSSRGATVTGELFF.

The chain combines TRBV7-9 with TRBJ2-1; 13 bases line up with TRBD2. The germline V gene encodes CDR1 SEHNR and CDR2 FQNEAQ (reference sequence). Trimming at V came to 8 bases and at J to 6 bases, leaving 7 bases not matched to a gene. The CDR3 has 15 amino acids. CDR3 residues: CASRTSGGAVNEQFF. In DNA, the CDR3 is TGTGCCAGCCGCACTAGCGGGGGGGCCGTCAATGAGCAGTTCTTC. The full variable domain, rest sourced from reference TRBV7-9 and TRBJ2-1, is DTGVSQNPRHKITKRGQNVTFRCDPISEHNRLYWYRQTLGQGPEFLTYFQNEAQLEKSRLLSDRFSAERPKGSFSTLEIQRTEQGDSAMYLCASRTSGGAVNEQFFGPGTRLTVL.

The chain couples TRBV18 to TRBJ2-2, with 7 positions matching TRBD2. The CDR3 is made up of 14 amino acids. Germline loops: CDR1 KGHSH, CDR2 LQKENI. V lost 3 bases and J lost 5; bases outside the gene matches: 3. The CDR3 nucleotides are TGTGCCAGCTCACCTAGGCGGGAGACCGGGGAGCTGTTTTTT. This translates into CASSPRRETGELFF.

This chain joins TRBV11-3 and TRBJ2-1; D unclear. V lost 2 bases to trimming and J lost 6 bases, with 8 bases between them. The germline V gene encodes CDR1 SGHNT and CDR2 YENEEA. The CDR3 spans 13 residues. The CDR3 loop is CASSLNPRNEQFF. The CDR3 DNA is TGTGCCAGCAGCTTAAATCCTCGCAATGAGCAGTTCTTC. Filled out from reference TRBV11-3 and TRBJ2-1, the complete variable domain reads EAGVVQSPRYKIIEKKQPVAFWCNPISGHNTLYWYLQNLGQGPELLIRYENEEAVDDSQLPKDRFSAERLKGVDSTLKIQPAELGDSAVYLCASSLNPRNEQFFGPGTRLTVL.

The chain joins TRBV6-1 to TRBJ2-5; TRBD1 matches at 10 bases. Per germline, CDR1 MNHNS and CDR2 SASEGT. After removal of 8 bases from V and 6 bases from J, the junction contained 9 bases not matched to a gene. The CDR3 extends over 14 amino acids. CDR3 loop: CASSTTGGAKTQYF. CDR3 nucleotide sequence: TGTGCCAGCTCGACGACAGGGGGCGCGAAGACCCAGTACTTC.

This clone ranks as medium-sized. The chain recombines TRBV7-9 with TRBJ2-3, with a weak D call TRBD2 (6 bases). CDR1 SEHNR and CDR2 FQNEAQ come from the germline V gene (reference sequence). V lost 10 bases to trimming and J lost 3 bases, with 11 bases between them. The CDR3 is 12 amino acids. CDR3 sequence: CATRSGTDTQYF. DNA of the CDR3: TGTGCCACCCGGAGCGGGACAGATACGCAGTATTTT.

The chain is built from TRBV7-6 and TRBJ1-1; D may be TRBD1 (5 bases). From germline, CDR1 is SGHVS and CDR2 FNYEAQ. Trimming took off 2 bases at V and 2 bases at J, with 9 bases between the two ends. This CDR3 region has 14 residues. As DNA, the CDR3 is TGTGCCAGCAGCTTATCTGGGGCTAACACTGAAGCTTTCTTT. Protein: CASSLSGANTEAFF.

V and J are TRBV7-9 and TRBJ2-5; D gene uncertain. The germline CDR1 and CDR2 sequences are SEHNR and FQNEAQ (reference sequence). The CDR3 spans 15 residues. V was cut by 5 bases and J by 2 bases, with 15 bases left in between. The CDR3 DNA reads as TGTGCCAGCAGCCCTATAACTACATTACAAGAGACCCAGTACTTC. As protein: CASSPITTLQETQYF. Full variable domain (rest looked up from reference TRBV7-9 and TRBJ2-5): DTGVSQNPRHKITKRGQNVTFRCDPISEHNRLYWYRQTLGQGPEFLTYFQNEAQLEKSRLLSDRFSAERPKGSFSTLEIQRTEQGDSAMYLCASSPITTLQETQYFGPGTRLLVL.